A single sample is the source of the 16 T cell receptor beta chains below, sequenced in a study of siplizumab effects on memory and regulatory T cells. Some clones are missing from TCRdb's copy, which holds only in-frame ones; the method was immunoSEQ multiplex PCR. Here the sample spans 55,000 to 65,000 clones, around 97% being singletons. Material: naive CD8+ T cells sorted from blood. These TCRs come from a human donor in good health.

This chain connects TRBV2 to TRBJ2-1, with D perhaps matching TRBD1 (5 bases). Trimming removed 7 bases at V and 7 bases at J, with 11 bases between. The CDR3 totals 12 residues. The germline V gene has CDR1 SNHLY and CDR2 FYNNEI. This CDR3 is CASMAGWNEQFF. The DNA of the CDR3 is TGTGCCAGCATGGCAGGGTGGAATGAGCAGTTCTTC.

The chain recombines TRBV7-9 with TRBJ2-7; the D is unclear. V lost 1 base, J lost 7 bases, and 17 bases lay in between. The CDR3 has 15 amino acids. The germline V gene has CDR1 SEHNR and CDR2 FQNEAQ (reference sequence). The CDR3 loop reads CASSLDLGWSGEQYF. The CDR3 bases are TGTGCCAGCAGCTTAGACCTGGGGTGGTCCGGGGAGCAGTACTTC.

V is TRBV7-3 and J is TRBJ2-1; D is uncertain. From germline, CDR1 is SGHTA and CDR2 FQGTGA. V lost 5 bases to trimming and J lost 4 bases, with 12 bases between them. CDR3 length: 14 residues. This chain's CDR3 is CASSPWADYNEQFF. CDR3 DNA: TGTGCCAGCAGCCCATGGGCGGATTACAATGAGCAGTTCTTC. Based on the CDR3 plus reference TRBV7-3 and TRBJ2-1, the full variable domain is GAGVSQTPSNKVTEKGKYVELRCDPISGHTALYWYRQSLGQGPEFLIYFQGTGAADDSGLPNDRFFAVRPEGSVSTLKIQRTERGDSAVYLCASSPWADYNEQFFGPGTRLTVL.

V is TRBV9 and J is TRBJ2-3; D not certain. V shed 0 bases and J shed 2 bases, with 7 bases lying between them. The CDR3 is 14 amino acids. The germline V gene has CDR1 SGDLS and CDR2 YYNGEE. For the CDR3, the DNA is TGTGCCAGCAGCGTAGAACAGAACACAGATACGCAGTATTTT. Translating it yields CASSVEQNTDTQYF.

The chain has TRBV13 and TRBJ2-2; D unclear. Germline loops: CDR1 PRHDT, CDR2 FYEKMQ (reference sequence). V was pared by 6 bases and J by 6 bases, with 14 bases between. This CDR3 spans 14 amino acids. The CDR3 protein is CASSPDGSPGELFF. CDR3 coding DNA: TGTGCCAGCAGTCCTGACGGTAGTCCCGGGGAGCTGTTTTTT.

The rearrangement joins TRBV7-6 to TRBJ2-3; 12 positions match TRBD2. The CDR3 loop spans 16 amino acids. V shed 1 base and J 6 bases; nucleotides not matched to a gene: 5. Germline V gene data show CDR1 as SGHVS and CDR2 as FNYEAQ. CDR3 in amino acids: CASSLVTSGGLDTQYF. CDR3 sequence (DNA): TGTGCCAGCAGCTTAGTTACTAGCGGGGGGCTTGATACGCAGTATTTT.

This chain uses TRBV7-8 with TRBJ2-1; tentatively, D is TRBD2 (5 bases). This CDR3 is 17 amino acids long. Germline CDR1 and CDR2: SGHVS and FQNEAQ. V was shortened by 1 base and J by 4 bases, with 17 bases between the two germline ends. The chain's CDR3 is CASSLEGLPSGYNEQFF. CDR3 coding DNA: TGTGCCAGCAGCTTAGAGGGCCTACCCTCGGGGTACAATGAGCAGTTCTTC.

DNA of the CDR3: TGCGCCAGCAGCTTTCGACAGAGCCGATCAATGGAGACCCAGTACTTC. It yields the protein CASSFRQSRSMETQYF. The chain has TRBV5-1 and TRBJ2-5; perhaps TRBD1 as D (5 bases). V was clipped by 2 bases and J by 5 bases, with 19 bases between them. The CDR3 length is 16 residues. Germline V lookup: CDR1 SGHRS, CDR2 YFSETQ.

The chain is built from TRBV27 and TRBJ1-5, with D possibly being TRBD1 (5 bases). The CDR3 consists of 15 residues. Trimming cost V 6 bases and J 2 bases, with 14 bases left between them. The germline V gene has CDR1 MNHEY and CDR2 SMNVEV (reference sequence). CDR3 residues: CASSPGGVGNQPQHF. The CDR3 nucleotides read TGTGCCAGCAGCCCGGGGGGGGTAGGCAATCAGCCCCAGCATTTT.

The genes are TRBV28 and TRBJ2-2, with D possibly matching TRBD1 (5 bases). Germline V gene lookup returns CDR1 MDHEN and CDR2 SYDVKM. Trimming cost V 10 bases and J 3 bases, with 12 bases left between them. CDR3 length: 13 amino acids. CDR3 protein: CATQDSYTGELFF. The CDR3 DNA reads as TGTGCCACCCAAGACAGCTACACCGGGGAGCTGTTTTTT. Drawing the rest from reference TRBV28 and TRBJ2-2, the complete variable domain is DVKVTQSSRYLVKRTGEKVFLECVQDMDHENMFWYRQDPGLGLRLIYFSYDVKMKEKGDIPEGYSVSREKKERFSLILESASTNQTSMYLCATQDSYTGELFFGEGSRLTVL.

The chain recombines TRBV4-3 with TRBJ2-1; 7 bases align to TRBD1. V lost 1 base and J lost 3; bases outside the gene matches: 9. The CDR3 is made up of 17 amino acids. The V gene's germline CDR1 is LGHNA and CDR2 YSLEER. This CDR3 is CASSQVYRQGDYNEQFF. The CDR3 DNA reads TGCGCCAGCAGCCAAGTTTACCGACAGGGTGACTACAATGAGCAGTTCTTC.

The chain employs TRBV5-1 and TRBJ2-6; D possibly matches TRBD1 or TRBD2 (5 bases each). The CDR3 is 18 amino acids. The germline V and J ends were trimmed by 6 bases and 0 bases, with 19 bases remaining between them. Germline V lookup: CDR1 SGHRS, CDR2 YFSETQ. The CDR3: CASKKGQGALSGANVLTF. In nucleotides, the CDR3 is TGCGCCAGCAAAAAGGGCCAGGGAGCTCTCTCTGGGGCCAACGTCCTGACTTTC.

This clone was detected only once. The CDR3 here is CASSLGDGYDEQYF. CDR3 in DNA: TGTGCCAGCAGCTTAGGAGATGGTTATGACGAGCAGTACTTC. This chain links TRBV7-9 with TRBJ2-7, with unresolved D. CDR1 is SEHNR, CDR2 FQNEAQ, per germline (reference sequence). V lost 1 base to trimming and J lost 5 bases, with 12 bases between them. The CDR3 loop spans 14 amino acids. The full variable domain, completed using reference TRBV7-9 and TRBJ2-7, is DTGVSQNPRHKITKRGQNVTFRCDPISEHNRLYWYRQTLGQGPEFLTYFQNEAQLEKSRLLSDRFSAERPKGSFSTLEIQRTEQGDSAMYLCASSLGDGYDEQYFGPGTRLTVT.

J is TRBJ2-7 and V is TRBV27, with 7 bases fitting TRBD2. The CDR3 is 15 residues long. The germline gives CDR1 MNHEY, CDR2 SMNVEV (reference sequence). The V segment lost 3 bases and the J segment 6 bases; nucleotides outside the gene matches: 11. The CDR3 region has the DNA TGTGCCAGCAGTTTCTCTAGAGGGAGGGTCGGCGAGCAGTACTTC. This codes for CASSFSRGRVGEQYF.

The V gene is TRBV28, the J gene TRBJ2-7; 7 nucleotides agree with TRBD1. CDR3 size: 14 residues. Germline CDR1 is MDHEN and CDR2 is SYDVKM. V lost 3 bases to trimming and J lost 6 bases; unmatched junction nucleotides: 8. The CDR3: CASSFSENRGEQYF. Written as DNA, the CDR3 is TGTGCCAGCAGTTTCTCTGAGAACAGGGGCGAGCAGTACTTC.

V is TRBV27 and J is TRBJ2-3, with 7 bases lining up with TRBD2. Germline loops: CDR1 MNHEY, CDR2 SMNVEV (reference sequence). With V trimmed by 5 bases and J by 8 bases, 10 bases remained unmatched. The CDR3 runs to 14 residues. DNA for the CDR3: TGTGCCAGCAGTAACTCGGCTAGCGGATTTACGCAGTATTTT. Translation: CASSNSASGFTQYF.